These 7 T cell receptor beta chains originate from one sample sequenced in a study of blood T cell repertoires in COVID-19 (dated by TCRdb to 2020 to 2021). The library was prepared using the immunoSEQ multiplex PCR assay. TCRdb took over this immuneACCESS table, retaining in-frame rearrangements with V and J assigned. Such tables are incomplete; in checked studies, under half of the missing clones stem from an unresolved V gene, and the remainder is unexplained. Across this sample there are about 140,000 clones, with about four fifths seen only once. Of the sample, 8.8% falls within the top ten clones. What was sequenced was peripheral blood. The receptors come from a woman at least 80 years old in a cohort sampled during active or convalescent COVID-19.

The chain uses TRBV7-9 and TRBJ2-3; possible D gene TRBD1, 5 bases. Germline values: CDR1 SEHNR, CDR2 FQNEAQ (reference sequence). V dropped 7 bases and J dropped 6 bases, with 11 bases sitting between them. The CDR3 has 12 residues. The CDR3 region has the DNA TGTGCCAGCATCCAGGGTACTGATACGCAGTATTTT. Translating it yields CASIQGTDTQYF.

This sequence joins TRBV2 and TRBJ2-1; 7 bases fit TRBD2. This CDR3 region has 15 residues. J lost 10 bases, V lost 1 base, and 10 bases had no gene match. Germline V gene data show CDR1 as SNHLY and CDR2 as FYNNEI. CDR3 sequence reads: CASSEGLAEVREQFF. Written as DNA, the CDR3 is TGTGCCAGCAGTGAAGGGCTAGCGGAGGTGCGGGAGCAGTTCTTC. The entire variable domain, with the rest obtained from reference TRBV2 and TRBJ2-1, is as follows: EPEVTQTPSHQVTQMGQEVILRCVPISNHLYFYWYRQILGQKVEFLVSFYNNEISEKSEIFDDQFSVERPDGSNFTLKIRSTKLEDSAMYFCASSEGLAEVREQFFGPGTRLTVL.

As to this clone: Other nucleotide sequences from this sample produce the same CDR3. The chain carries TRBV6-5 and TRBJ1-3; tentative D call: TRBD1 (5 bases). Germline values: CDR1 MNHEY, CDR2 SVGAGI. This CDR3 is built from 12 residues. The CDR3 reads CATRGSGNTIYF. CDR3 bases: TGTGCAACGCGGGGGTCTGGAAACACCATATATTTT.

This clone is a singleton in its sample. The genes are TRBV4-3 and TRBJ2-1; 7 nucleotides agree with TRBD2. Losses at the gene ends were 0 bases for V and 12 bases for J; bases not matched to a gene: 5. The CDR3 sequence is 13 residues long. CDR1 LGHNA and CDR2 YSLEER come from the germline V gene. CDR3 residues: CASSQEVWGGQFF. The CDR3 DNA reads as TGCGCCAGCAGCCAAGAGGTCTGGGGGGGGCAGTTCTTC.

CDR3 nucleotides: TGTGCCACCAGCAGAGGAGGGGGTAACTATGGCTACACCTTC. It codes for CATSRGGGNYGYTF. The chain links TRBV15 to TRBJ1-2; D is possibly TRBD1 (6 bases). The CDR3 contains 14 residues. Germline V CDR1 and CDR2: LNHNV, YYDKDF (reference sequence). Trimming cost V 1 base and J 1 base, with 7 bases left between them.

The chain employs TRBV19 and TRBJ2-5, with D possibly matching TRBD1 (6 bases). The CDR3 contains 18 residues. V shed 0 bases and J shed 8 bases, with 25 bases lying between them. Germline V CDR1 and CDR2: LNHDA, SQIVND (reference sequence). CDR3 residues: CASSIDEGGNPGKYTQYF. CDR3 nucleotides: TGTGCCAGTAGTATAGACGAAGGGGGAAACCCTGGGAAGTATACCCAGTACTTC.

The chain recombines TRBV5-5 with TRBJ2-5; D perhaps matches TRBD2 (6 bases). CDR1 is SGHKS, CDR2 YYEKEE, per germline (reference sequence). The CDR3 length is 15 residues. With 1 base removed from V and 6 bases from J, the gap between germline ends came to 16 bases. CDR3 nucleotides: TGTGCCAGCAGCTTGATTGTCGGAGGGAGGAAGACCCAGTACTTC. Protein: CASSLIVGGRKTQYF. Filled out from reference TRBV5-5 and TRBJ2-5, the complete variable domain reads DAGVTQSPTHLIKTRGQQVTLRCSPISGHKSVSWYQQVLGQGPQFIFQYYEKEERGRGNFPDRFSARQFPNYSSELNVNALLLGDSALYLCASSLIVGGRKTQYFGPGTRLLVL.